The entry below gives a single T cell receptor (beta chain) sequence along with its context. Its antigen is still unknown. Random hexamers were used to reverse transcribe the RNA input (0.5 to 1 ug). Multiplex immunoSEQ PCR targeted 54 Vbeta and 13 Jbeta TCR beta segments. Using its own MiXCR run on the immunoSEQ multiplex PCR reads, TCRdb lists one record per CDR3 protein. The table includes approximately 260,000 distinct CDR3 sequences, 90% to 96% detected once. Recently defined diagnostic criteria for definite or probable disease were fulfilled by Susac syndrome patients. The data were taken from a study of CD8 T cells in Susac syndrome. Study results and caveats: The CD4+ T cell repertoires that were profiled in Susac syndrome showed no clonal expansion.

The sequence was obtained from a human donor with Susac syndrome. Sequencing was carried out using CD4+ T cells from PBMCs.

CDR3 sequence reads: CSVGERKTLANEKLFF. CDR3 nucleotide sequence: TGCAGCGTTGGAGAGCGAAAAACCCTTGCTAATGAAAAACTGTTTTTT. The J gene is TRBJ1-4, the V gene TRBV29-1; D ambiguous. Trimming cost V 4 bases and J 3 bases, with 18 bases left between them. Per the germline V gene, CDR1 is SQVTM and CDR2 is ANQGSEA. This CDR3 region has 16 residues.